This T cell receptor beta chain is drawn from a study of shared T cell receptors in the human thymus. Clones were read by immunoSEQ multiplex PCR, and TCRdb kept only the in-frame ones, dropping some. The sample contains about 380,000 clones, about 95% of which appear only once. The CDR3 has 18 residues. V gave up 1 base and J gave up 8 bases, with 25 bases separating them. Sequenced sample: thymocytes. The receptor was derived from a human donor. The chain couples TRBV23-1 to TRBJ2-3, with D unclear. TRBV23-1 is designated an ORF whose function remains uncertain. The CDR3 region is CASSQLAFVVGPGVTQYF. The CDR3 DNA reads as TGCGCCAGCAGTCAATTGGCTTTCGTCGTAGGGCCCGGTGTTACGCAGTATTTT.